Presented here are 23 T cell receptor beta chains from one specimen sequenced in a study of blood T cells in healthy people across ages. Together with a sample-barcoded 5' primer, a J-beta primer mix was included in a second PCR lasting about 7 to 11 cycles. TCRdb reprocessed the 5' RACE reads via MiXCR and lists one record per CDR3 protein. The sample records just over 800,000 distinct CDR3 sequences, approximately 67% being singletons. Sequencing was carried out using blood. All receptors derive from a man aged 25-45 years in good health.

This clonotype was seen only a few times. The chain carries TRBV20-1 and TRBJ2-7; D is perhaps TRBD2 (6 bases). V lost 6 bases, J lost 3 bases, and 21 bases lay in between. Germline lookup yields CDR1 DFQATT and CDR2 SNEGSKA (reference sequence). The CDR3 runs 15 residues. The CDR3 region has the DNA TGCAGTGCCCTCCCCGGGGTAGCGGAAGGCTACGAGCAGTACTTC. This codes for CSALPGVAEGYEQYF.

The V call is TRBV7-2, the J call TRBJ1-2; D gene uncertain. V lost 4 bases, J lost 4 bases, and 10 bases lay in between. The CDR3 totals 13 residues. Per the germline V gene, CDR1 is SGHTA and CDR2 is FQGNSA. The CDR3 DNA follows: TGTGCCAGCAGCTGGTCCTGGAGCTATGGCTACACCTTC. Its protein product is CASSWSWSYGYTF.

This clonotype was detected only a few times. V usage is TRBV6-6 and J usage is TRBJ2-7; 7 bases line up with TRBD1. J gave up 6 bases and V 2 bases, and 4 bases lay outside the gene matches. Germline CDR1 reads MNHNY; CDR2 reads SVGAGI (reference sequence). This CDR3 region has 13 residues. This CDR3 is CASSYVGGGEQYF. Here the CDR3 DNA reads TGTGCCAGCAGTTACGTAGGGGGCGGCGAGCAGTACTTC.

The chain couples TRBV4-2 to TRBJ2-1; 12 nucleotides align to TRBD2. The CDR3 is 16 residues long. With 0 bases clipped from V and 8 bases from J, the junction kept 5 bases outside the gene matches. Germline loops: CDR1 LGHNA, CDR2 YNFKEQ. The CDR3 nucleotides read TGTGCCAGCAGCCAAGATTGGACTAGCGGGGTGGATGAGCAGTTCTTC. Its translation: CASSQDWTSGVDEQFF.

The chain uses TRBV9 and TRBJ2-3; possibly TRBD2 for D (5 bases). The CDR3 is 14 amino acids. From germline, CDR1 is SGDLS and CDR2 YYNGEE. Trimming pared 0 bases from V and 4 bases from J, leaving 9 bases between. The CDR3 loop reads CASSVASSADTQYF. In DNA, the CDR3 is TGTGCCAGCAGCGTAGCTAGCTCGGCAGATACGCAGTATTTT. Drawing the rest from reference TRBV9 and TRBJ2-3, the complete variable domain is DSGVTQTPKHLITATGQRVTLRCSPRSGDLSVYWYQQSLDQGLQFLIQYYNGEERAKGNILERFSAQQFPDLHSELNLSSLELGDSALYFCASSVASSADTQYFGPGTRLTVL.

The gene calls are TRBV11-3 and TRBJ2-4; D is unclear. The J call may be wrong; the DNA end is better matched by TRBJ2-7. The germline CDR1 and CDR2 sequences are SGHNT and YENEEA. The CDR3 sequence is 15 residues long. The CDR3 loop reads CASSSGRVPPYEQYF. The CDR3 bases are TGTGCCAGCAGCTCCGGACGGGTGCCCCCCTACGAGCAGTACTTC.

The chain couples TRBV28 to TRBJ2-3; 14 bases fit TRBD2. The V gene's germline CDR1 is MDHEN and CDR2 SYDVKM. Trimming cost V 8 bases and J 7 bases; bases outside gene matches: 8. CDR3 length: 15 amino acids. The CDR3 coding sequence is TGTGCCAGCCGGACTAGCGGGGGGATTCGAAATACGCAGTATTTT. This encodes CASRTSGGIRNTQYF.

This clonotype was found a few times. The CDR3 sequence: CASSLGTGGFYEQYF. The CDR3 DNA reads as TGTGCCAGCAGCTTAGGGACAGGGGGATTCTACGAGCAGTACTTC. The rearrangement uses TRBV7-2 and TRBJ2-7; 10 nucleotides line up with TRBD1. The CDR3 covers 15 residues. J was trimmed by 3 bases and V by 1 base; bases with no gene match: 3. In germline, CDR1 is SGHTA, CDR2 FQGNSA.

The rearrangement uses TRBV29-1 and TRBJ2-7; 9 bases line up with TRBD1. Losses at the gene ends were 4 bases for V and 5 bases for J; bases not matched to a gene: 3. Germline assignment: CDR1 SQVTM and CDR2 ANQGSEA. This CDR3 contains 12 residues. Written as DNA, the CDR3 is TGCAGCGTTGCGGGACAGGGTGACGAGCAGTACTTC. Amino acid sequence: CSVAGQGDEQYF.

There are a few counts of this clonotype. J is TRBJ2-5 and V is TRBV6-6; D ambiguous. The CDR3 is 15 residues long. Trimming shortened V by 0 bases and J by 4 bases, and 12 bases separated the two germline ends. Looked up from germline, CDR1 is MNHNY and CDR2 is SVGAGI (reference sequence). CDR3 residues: CASSYSGRSGETQYF. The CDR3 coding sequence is TGTGCCAGCAGTTACTCCGGGCGTTCGGGAGAGACCCAGTACTTC.

The CDR3 region has the DNA TGTGCCAGCAGCCCCAGGGTAGCGGGAGGCGAGCAGTACTTC. Translation: CASSPRVAGGEQYF. V and J are TRBV3-1 and TRBJ2-7, with 10 bases aligning to TRBD2. The CDR3 sequence is 14 residues long. J lost 6 bases, V lost 4 bases, and 6 bases had no gene match. Germline CDR1 and CDR2: LGHDT and YNNKEL (reference sequence).

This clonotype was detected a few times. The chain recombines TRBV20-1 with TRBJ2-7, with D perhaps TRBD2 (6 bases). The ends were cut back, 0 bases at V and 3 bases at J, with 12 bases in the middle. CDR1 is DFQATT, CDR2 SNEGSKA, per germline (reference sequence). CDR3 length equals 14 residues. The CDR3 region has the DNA TGCAGTGCTAGAGATCCCGGTAGCGGCTACGAGCAGTACTTC. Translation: CSARDPGSGYEQYF.

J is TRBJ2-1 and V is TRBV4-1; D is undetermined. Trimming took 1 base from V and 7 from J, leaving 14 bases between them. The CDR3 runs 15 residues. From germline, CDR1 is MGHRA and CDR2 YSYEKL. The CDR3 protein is CASSQGHGYGNEQFF. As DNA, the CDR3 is TGCGCCAGCAGCCAAGGGCATGGCTATGGGAATGAGCAGTTCTTC.

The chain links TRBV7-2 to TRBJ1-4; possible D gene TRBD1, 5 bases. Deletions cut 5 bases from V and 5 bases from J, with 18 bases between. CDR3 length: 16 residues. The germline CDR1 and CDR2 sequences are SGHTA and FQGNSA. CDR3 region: CASSQDTVNRNEKLFF. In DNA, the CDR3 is TGTGCCAGCAGCCAGGACACCGTTAACCGGAATGAAAAACTGTTTTTT. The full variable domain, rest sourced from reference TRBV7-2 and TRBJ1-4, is GAGVSQSPSNKVTEKGKDVELRCDPISGHTALYWYRQSLGQGLEFLIYFQGNSAPDKSGLPSDRFSAERTGGSVSTLTIQRTQQEDSAVYLCASSQDTVNRNEKLFFGSGTQLSVL.

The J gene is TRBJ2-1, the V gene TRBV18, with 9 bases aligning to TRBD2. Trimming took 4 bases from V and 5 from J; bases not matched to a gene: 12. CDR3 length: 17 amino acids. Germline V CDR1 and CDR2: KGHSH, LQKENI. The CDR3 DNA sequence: TGTGCCAGCTCACAGACCCAAGCGGGGGGCGGCCACAATGAGCAGTTCTTC. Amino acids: CASSQTQAGGGHNEQFF.

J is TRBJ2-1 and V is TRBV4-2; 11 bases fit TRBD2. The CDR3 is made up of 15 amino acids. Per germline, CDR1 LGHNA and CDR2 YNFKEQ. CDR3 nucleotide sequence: TGTGCGAGCGGAGCTAGCGGGGGGAGTAACAATGAGCAGTTCTTC. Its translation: CASGASGGSNNEQFF.

The CDR3 nucleotides are TGCAGTGCTAGTCCCCCCGGGCGAAACTACGAGCAGTACTTC. It translates to CSASPPGRNYEQYF. This rearrangement joins TRBV20-1 to TRBJ2-7; D is unresolved. The CDR3 consists of 14 residues. Germline-derived CDR1 and CDR2 are DFQATT and SNEGSKA (reference sequence). V was shortened by 3 bases and J by 3 bases, with 15 bases between the two germline ends.

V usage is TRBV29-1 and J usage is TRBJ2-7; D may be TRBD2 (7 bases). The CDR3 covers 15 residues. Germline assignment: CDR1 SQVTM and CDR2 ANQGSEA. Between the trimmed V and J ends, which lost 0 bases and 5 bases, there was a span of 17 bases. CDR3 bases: TGCAGCGTTGAAGATCCCCGGGGGGCTAGCGACGAGCAGTACTTC. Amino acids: CSVEDPRGASDEQYF.

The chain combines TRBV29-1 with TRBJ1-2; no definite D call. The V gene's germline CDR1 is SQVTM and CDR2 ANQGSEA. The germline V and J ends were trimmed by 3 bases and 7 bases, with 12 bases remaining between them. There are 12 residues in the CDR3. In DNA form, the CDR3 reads TGCAGCGTTGAGCCCCAGGCTGGTGGCTACACCTTC. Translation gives CSVEPQAGGYTF.

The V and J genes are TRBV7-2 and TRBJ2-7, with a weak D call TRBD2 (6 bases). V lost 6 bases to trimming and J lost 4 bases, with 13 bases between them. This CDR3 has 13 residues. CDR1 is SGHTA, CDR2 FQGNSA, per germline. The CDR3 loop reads CASRLTGGYEQYF. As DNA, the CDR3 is TGTGCCAGCAGACTGACCGGGGGTTACGAGCAGTACTTC.

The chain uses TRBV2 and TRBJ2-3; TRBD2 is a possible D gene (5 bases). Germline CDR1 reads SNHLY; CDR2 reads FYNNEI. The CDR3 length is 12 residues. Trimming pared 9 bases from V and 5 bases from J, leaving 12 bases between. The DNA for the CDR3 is TGTGCCAGTCTCCTCGCGGGAGATACGCAGTATTTT. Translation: CASLLAGDTQYF.

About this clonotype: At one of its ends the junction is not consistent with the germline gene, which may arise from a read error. The CDR3 here is CACSVETGLAGGPYQETQYF. The CDR3 DNA is TGTGCCTGCAGCGTCGAGACCGGACTAGCGGGGGGTCCGTACCAAGAGACCCAGTACTTC. This chain joins TRBV9 and TRBJ2-5; TRBD2 matches at 14 bases. Germline V gene sequence: CDR1 SGDLS, CDR2 YYNGEE. The CDR3 consists of 20 residues.

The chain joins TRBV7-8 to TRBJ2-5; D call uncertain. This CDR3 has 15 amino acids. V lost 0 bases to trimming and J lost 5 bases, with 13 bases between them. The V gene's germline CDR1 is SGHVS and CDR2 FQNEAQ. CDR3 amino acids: CASSLAGSPWETQYF. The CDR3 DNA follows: TGTGCCAGCAGCTTAGCCGGGTCTCCGTGGGAGACCCAGTACTTC. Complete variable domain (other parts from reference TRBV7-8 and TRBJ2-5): GAGVSQSPRYKVAKRGQDVALRCDPISGHVSLFWYQQALGQGPEFLTYFQNEAQLDKSGLPSDRFFAERPEGSVSTLKIQRTQQEDSAVYLCASSLAGSPWETQYFGPGTRLLVL.